The 30 T cell receptor beta chains below come from one sample, sequenced in a study of shared clonotypes between healthy human individuals. Only in-frame clones appear in the TCRdb table, and some are missing; sequencing was by immunoSEQ multiplex PCR. The sample has roughly 2.6 million clones, around 90% seen once; the top ten hold about 0.13%. The sequenced material came from naive CD4+ T cells sorted from blood. Subset meaning: CD45RA+ positively selected. These receptors all stem from a man between 18 and 35 years old in good health.

This chain joins TRBV19 and TRBJ1-3; perhaps TRBD1 as D (5 bases). V gave up 6 bases and J gave up 0 bases, with 15 bases separating them. The germline CDR1 and CDR2 sequences are LNHDA and SQIVND (reference sequence). The CDR3 consists of 16 residues. CDR3 DNA: TGTGCCAGTAGGGACTCGGGACCCAGCTCTGGAAACACCATATATTTT. This encodes CASRDSGPSSGNTIYF. Together with reference TRBV19 and TRBJ1-3, the CDR3 gives the full variable domain: DGGITQSPKYLFRKEGQNVTLSCEQNLNHDAMYWYRQDPGQGLRLIYYSQIVNDFQKGDIAEGYSVSREKKESFPLTVTSAQKNPTAFYLCASRDSGPSSGNTIYFGEGSWLTVV.

This rearrangement joins TRBV18 to TRBJ1-2, with D maybe TRBD1 (5 bases). The V gene's germline CDR1 is KGHSH and CDR2 LQKENI. Trimming pared 1 base from V and 7 bases from J, leaving 19 bases between. The CDR3 loop spans 16 amino acids. For the CDR3, the DNA is TGTGCCAGCTCACCACGAGGAAAAGGGGCAGTGGGTGGCTACACCTTC. Its protein is CASSPRGKGAVGGYTF.

With regard to this clone: The sample contains more than one DNA sequence encoding this CDR3. The gene calls are TRBV10-3 and TRBJ2-7; no clear D gene. CDR3 size: 13 residues. V lost 4 bases and J 2 bases, leaving 9 bases between the germline ends. CDR1 and CDR2 (germline): ENHRY, SYGVKD. CDR3: CAISVDSTYEQYF. In nucleotides, the CDR3 is TGTGCCATCAGTGTAGACTCCACCTACGAGCAGTACTTC.

This sequence joins TRBV6-1 and TRBJ2-7; maybe TRBD2 (7 bases). Trimming shortened V by 3 bases and J by 0 bases, and 15 bases separated the two germline ends. Germline CDR1 and CDR2: MNHNS and SASEGT. The length of the CDR3 is 16 residues. The CDR3 spells CASSDVLRGLSYEQYF. In DNA form, the CDR3 reads TGTGCCAGCAGTGATGTTCTGCGGGGGCTCTCCTACGAGCAGTACTTC.

This chain uses TRBV5-1 with TRBJ1-1; no firm D call. Germline lookup yields CDR1 SGHRS and CDR2 YFSETQ. This CDR3 has 15 amino acids. The V gene lost 0 bases and the J gene lost 0 bases, with 9 bases spanning the gap. CDR3 sequence reads: CASSLVTSMNTEAFF. DNA of the CDR3: TGCGCCAGCAGCTTGGTGACCTCAATGAACACTGAAGCTTTCTTT.

The chain recombines TRBV28 with TRBJ1-2; 9 bases agree with TRBD1. Germline V gives CDR1 MDHEN, CDR2 SYDVKM. The V gene end was trimmed by 8 bases and the J gene end by 7 bases; junction bases not matched to a gene: 14. The CDR3 runs 15 residues. This chain's CDR3 is CASRVPTTGGGGYTF. CDR3 DNA sequence: TGTGCCAGCCGGGTACCAACTACAGGGGGCGGTGGCTACACCTTC.

The chain uses TRBV5-1 and TRBJ2-7; unclear D gene. Germline V gene sequence: CDR1 SGHRS, CDR2 YFSETQ. Trimming cost V 0 bases and J 2 bases, with 15 bases left between them. The length of the CDR3 is 16 residues. CDR3 sequence: CASSLAFGSPPYEQYF. For the CDR3, the DNA is TGCGCCAGCAGCTTGGCCTTCGGGTCTCCACCCTACGAGCAGTACTTC.

The chain couples TRBV11-2 to TRBJ2-2; D is tentatively TRBD1 or TRBD2 (6 bases each). Per the germline V gene, CDR1 is SGHAT and CDR2 is FQNNGV. The CDR3 is 17 residues long. V lost 5 bases and J lost 0, with 16 bases in between. Here the CDR3 DNA reads TGTGCCAGCAGCCCTAGGGGGGTGGCAACGAACACCGGGGAGCTGTTTTTT. This sequence encodes CASSPRGVATNTGELFF.

The chain is built from TRBV7-2 and TRBJ1-5, with D hard to call. This CDR3 region has 13 residues. Germline CDR1 is SGHTA and CDR2 is FQGNSA. Trimming pared 4 bases from V and 7 bases from J, leaving 11 bases between. The CDR3 loop is CASSSQQAQPQHF. The CDR3 coding sequence is TGTGCCAGCAGCTCCCAGCAGGCCCAGCCCCAGCATTTT. Combining the CDR3 with reference TRBV7-2 and TRBJ1-5 gives the whole variable domain GAGVSQSPSNKVTEKGKDVELRCDPISGHTALYWYRQSLGQGLEFLIYFQGNSAPDKSGLPSDRFSAERTGGSVSTLTIQRTQQEDSAVYLCASSSQQAQPQHFGDGTRLSIL.

The chain's CDR3 is CASSGTSGLGADTQYF. CDR3 coding DNA: TGTGCCAGCAGTGGGACTAGCGGGTTGGGCGCAGATACGCAGTATTTT. The V call is TRBV2, the J call TRBJ2-3; TRBD2 matches 11 bases. The V segment lost 4 bases and the J segment 4 bases; nucleotides outside the gene matches: 7. The germline V gene has CDR1 SNHLY and CDR2 FYNNEI. The CDR3 is 16 residues long.

The chain has TRBV27 and TRBJ1-2; 7 bases align to TRBD1. Germline values: CDR1 MNHEY, CDR2 SMNVEV (reference sequence). After removal of 5 bases from V and 8 bases from J, the junction contained 8 bases not matched to a gene. CDR3 length: 13 residues. CDR3 nucleotide sequence: TGTGCCAGCAGTACACGACAGGGCAAAGGCTACACCTTC. This translates into CASSTRQGKGYTF.

V and J are TRBV6-5 and TRBJ2-5; 8 bases line up with TRBD1. Matching the DNA end better, TRBJ2-7 makes the J call doubtful. The CDR3 loop spans 12 amino acids. Germline CDR1 MNHEY, CDR2 SVGAGI. Here the CDR3 reads CASSIGQGEQYF. CDR3 nucleotide sequence: TGTGCCAGCAGTATAGGACAGGGCGAGCAGTACTTC.

CDR3 sequence: CASSFGGGARNEQFF. As DNA, the CDR3 is TGTGCCAGCAGCTTCGGCGGGGGGGCGCGTAATGAGCAGTTCTTC. The chain joins TRBV6-4 to TRBJ2-1; 9 nucleotides align to TRBD2. The V gene's germline CDR1 is MRHNA and CDR2 SNTAGT. After removal of 6 bases from V and 7 bases from J, the junction contained 10 bases not matched to a gene. The CDR3 covers 15 residues.

The chain employs TRBV5-1 and TRBJ2-5; 9 bases align to TRBD1. The junction had 10 bases not matched to a gene; V was cut back by 1 base and J by 6 bases. The CDR3 contains 16 residues. Germline CDR1 SGHRS, CDR2 YFSETQ. The CDR3 sequence is CASSLSPGDRAKTQYF. The CDR3 DNA reads as TGCGCCAGCAGCTTGTCCCCTGGGGACAGGGCAAAGACCCAGTACTTC.

This clone was counted once. The rearrangement joins TRBV4-1 to TRBJ2-3; a possible D gene is TRBD1 (8 bases). With 4 bases removed from V and 5 bases from J, the gap between germline ends came to 16 bases. The length of the CDR3 is 15 residues. Germline loops: CDR1 MGHRA, CDR2 YSYEKL. The CDR3 region is CASSRTGGAGDTQYF. CDR3 nucleotides: TGCGCCAGCAGCCGTACAGGGGGGGCCGGAGATACGCAGTATTTT.

About this clone itself: Other DNA sequences of this sample code for an identical CDR3. This chain links TRBV20-1 with TRBJ1-5; D gene ambiguous. V was cut by 3 bases and J by 3 bases, with 0 bases left in between. The germline V gene has CDR1 DFQATT and CDR2 SNEGSKA (reference sequence). This CDR3 has 10 amino acids. CDR3 protein: CSASNQPQHF. The DNA for the CDR3 is TGCAGTGCTAGCAATCAGCCCCAGCATTTT.

The chain uses TRBV28 and TRBJ2-3, with D uncertain. The germline V gene encodes CDR1 MDHEN and CDR2 SYDVKM. This CDR3 has 11 residues. V lost 2 bases to trimming and J lost 10 bases, with 7 bases between them. The CDR3 is CASSLVGPQYF. In DNA, the CDR3 is TGTGCCAGCAGTTTAGTCGGGCCGCAGTATTTT.

The CDR3 nucleotides are TGTGCCAGCTCACCTCCAGGGTGGGGCCGGCTCGCCTCTGGGGCCAACGTCCTGACTTTC. It translates to CASSPPGWGRLASGANVLTF. The rearrangement joins TRBV18 to TRBJ2-6; a possible D gene is TRBD1 (5 bases). Germline V gene sequence: CDR1 KGHSH, CDR2 LQKENI. The germline V and J ends were trimmed by 3 bases and 0 bases, with 21 bases remaining between them. The CDR3 extends over 20 amino acids.

The genes are TRBV19 and TRBJ2-5; tentatively, D is TRBD1 or TRBD2 (5 bases each). This CDR3 contains 14 residues. Per the germline V gene, CDR1 is LNHDA and CDR2 is SQIVND (reference sequence). Trimming shortened V by 4 bases and J by 1 base, and 10 bases separated the two germline ends. CDR3 in amino acids: CASSKGRIQETQYF. CDR3 nucleotide sequence: TGTGCCAGTAGTAAGGGACGGATCCAAGAGACCCAGTACTTC. The entire variable domain, with the rest obtained from reference TRBV19 and TRBJ2-5, is as follows: DGGITQSPKYLFRKEGQNVTLSCEQNLNHDAMYWYRQDPGQGLRLIYYSQIVNDFQKGDIAEGYSVSREKKESFPLTVTSAQKNPTAFYLCASSKGRIQETQYFGPGTRLLVL.

With regard to this clone: The same CDR3 also results from other DNA sequences found in this sample. CDR3 DNA: TGCGCCAGCAGCCAAGGACAGGGCTATGGCTACACCTTC. It translates to CASSQGQGYGYTF. The rearrangement joins TRBV4-3 to TRBJ1-2; TRBD1 agrees at 7 bases. The germline CDR1 and CDR2 sequences are LGHNA and YSLEER. This CDR3 spans 13 amino acids. The ends lost 1 base at V and 4 bases at J; junction bases unmatched: 0.

The chain has TRBV18 and TRBJ1-3; D might be TRBD1 (6 bases). Trimming pared 1 base from V and 4 bases from J, leaving 11 bases between. CDR1 and CDR2 (germline): KGHSH, LQKENI. This CDR3 contains 15 residues. CDR3 nucleotides: TGTGCCAGCTCACCACGGACAGAGTCAGGAAACACCATATATTTT. Protein product: CASSPRTESGNTIYF.

V usage is TRBV28 and J usage is TRBJ1-1, with D uncertain. The CDR3 loop spans 12 amino acids. Germline V CDR1 and CDR2: MDHEN, SYDVKM. Trimming removed 6 bases at V and 3 bases at J, with 8 bases between. The CDR3 protein is CASRNGHTEAFF. The CDR3 nucleotides are TGTGCCAGCAGGAATGGCCACACTGAAGCTTTCTTT.

The rearrangement uses TRBV19 and TRBJ2-1; possibly TRBD2 for D (5 bases). Germline-derived CDR1 and CDR2 are LNHDA and SQIVND (reference sequence). CDR3 size: 15 residues. Between the trimmed V and J ends, which lost 9 bases and 0 bases, there was a span of 15 bases. CDR3 DNA: TGTGCCAGCAGACGAGGGCCGAGCTCCTACAATGAGCAGTTCTTC. It encodes CASRRGPSSYNEQFF.

This rearrangement joins TRBV9 to TRBJ2-3, with TRBD2 matching 12 bases. Trimming cost V 0 bases and J 2 bases; bases outside gene matches: 4. The CDR3 sequence is 17 residues long. Germline loops: CDR1 SGDLS, CDR2 YYNGEE. Written as DNA, the CDR3 is TGTGCCAGCAGCGTAGTGGCTAGCGGGAGGGCCACAGATACGCAGTATTTT. Its protein is CASSVVASGRATDTQYF. Full variable domain (outside the CDR3, taken from reference TRBV9 and TRBJ2-3): DSGVTQTPKHLITATGQRVTLRCSPRSGDLSVYWYQQSLDQGLQFLIQYYNGEERAKGNILERFSAQQFPDLHSELNLSSLELGDSALYFCASSVVASGRATDTQYFGPGTRLTVL.

The rearrangement links TRBV28 to TRBJ1-2, with TRBD1 identical over 8 bases. The CDR3 consists of 16 residues. V lost 7 bases, J lost 7 bases, and 17 bases stayed unmatched. Per the germline V gene, CDR1 is MDHEN and CDR2 is SYDVKM. CDR3 region: CASTPPGAGGRGGYTF. The CDR3 bases are TGTGCCAGCACCCCCCCCGGGGCAGGGGGCCGGGGTGGCTACACCTTC.

This clone has a single count. The chain has TRBV5-4 and TRBJ1-2; a possible D gene is TRBD1 (5 bases). Germline-derived CDR1 and CDR2 are SGHNT and YYREEE (reference sequence). This CDR3 comprises 12 residues. V was cut by 7 bases and J by 8 bases, with 15 bases left in between. The CDR3 here is CASGRVGAGYTF. The CDR3 coding sequence is TGTGCCAGCGGGCGGGTAGGGGCCGGCTACACCTTC.

V is TRBV7-9 and J is TRBJ2-7; 8 nucleotides line up with TRBD2. Germline V gives CDR1 SEHNR, CDR2 FQNEAQ (reference sequence). V trimming: 7 bases; J trimming: 1 base; junction bases outside the gene matches: 15. The CDR3 sequence is 17 residues long. Here the CDR3 reads CASTKRRGAESSYEQYF. CDR3 nucleotide sequence: TGTGCCAGCACCAAACGGCGGGGGGCAGAGAGTTCCTACGAGCAGTACTTC.

This clone has only a few counts. V gene TRBV2 combines with J gene TRBJ1-5; unclear D gene. This CDR3 has 15 amino acids. With 1 base removed from V and 2 bases from J, the gap between germline ends came to 9 bases. Germline V gene sequence: CDR1 SNHLY, CDR2 FYNNEI. As DNA, the CDR3 is TGTGCCAGCAGTGAAGACTCGGGTGGCAATCAGCCCCAGCATTTT. Its protein is CASSEDSGGNQPQHF.

The rearrangement uses TRBV11-2 and TRBJ2-3, with D unresolved. This CDR3 has 12 residues. The ends were cut back, 5 bases at V and 4 bases at J, with 7 bases in the middle. CDR1 is SGHAT and CDR2 is FQNNGV in the germline V gene. The CDR3 DNA follows: TGTGCCAGCAGCGTCCTGTCAGATACGCAGTATTTT. Protein product: CASSVLSDTQYF.

CDR3 DNA sequence: TGTGCCAGCAGCACGTGGGCTAGCGGGGGGAACGGCACAGATACGCAGTATTTT. It encodes CASSTWASGGNGTDTQYF. V gene TRBV21-1 combines with J gene TRBJ2-3; TRBD2 is the table's D call and was not checked against the DNA. TRBV21-1 is a recognized pseudogene. This CDR3 region has 18 residues.